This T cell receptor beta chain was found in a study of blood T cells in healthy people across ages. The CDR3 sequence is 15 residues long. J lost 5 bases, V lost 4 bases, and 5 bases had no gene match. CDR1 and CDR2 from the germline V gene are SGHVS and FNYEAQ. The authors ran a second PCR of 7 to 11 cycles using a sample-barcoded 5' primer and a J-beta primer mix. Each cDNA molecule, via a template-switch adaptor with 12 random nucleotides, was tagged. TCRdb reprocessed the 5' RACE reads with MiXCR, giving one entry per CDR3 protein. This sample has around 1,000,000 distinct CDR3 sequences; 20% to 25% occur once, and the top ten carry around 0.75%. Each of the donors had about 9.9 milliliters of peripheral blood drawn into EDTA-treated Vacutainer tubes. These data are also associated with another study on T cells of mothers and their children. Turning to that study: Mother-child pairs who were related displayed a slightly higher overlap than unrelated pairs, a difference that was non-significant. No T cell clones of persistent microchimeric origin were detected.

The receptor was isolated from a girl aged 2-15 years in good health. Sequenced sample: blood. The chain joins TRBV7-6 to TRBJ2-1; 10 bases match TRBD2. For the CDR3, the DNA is TGTGCCAGCAGCTATAGCGGGGGGTTTAACAATGAGCAGTTCTTC. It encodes CASSYSGGFNNEQFF.